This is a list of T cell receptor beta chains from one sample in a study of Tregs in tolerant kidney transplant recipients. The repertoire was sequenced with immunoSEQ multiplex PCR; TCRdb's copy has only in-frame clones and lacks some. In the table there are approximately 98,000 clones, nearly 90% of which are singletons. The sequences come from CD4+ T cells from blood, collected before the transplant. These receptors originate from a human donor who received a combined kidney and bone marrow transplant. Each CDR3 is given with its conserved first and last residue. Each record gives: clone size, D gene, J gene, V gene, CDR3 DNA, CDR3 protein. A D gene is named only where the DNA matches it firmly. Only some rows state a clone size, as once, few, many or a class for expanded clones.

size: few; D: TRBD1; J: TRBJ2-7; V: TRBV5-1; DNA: TGCGCCAGCAGCTCCGGACAGGGCTCCTACGAGCAGTACTTC; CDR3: CASSSGQGSYEQYF
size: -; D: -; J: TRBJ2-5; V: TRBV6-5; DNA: TGTGCCAGCAGTGGCGGGGAGACCCAGTACTTC; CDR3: CASSGGETQYF
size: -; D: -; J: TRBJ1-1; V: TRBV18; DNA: TGTGCCAGCTCACCACCGGGCGGGGTCGGTCGCACTGAAGCTTTCTTT; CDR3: CASSPPGGVGRTEAFF
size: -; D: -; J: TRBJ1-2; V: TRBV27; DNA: TGTGCCAGCAGTCCCGGGGGGGGGCGCGCGAATGGCTACACCTTC; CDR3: CASSPGGGRANGYTF
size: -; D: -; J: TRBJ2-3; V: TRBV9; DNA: TGTGCCAGCAGCGCAGCGGCGGGGCGGCCAGATACGCAGTATTTT; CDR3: CASSAAAGRPDTQYF
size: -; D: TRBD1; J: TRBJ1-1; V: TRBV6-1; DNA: TGTGCCGGAGCAGGGGGGATGAACACTGAAGCTTTCTTT; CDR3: CAGAGGMNTEAFF
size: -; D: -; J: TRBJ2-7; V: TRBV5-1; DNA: TGCGCCAGCAGCCCCTGGACAGATATCTGGCGGTACTTC; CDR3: CASSPWTDIWRYF
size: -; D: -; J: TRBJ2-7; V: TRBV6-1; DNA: TGTGCCAGCAGCAGACAGGTTCCGGACTCCTACGAGCAGTACTTC; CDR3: CASSRQVPDSYEQYF
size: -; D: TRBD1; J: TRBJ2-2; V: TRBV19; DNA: TGTGCCAGTAGTATCCGGGACAGGGAGACCGGGGAGCTGTTTTTT; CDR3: CASSIRDRETGELFF
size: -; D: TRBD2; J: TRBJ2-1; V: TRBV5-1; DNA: TGCGCCAGCAGGCCGGGACTAGCGGGAGGGAATGAGCAGTTCTTC; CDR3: CASRPGLAGGNEQFF
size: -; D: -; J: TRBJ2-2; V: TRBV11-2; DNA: TGTGCCAGCAGCTTAGTGTCGAAACCCACGGGGACCGGGGAGCTGTTTTTT; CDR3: CASSLVSKPTGTGELFF
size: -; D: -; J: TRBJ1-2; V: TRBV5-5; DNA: TGTGCCAGCAGCTCGGACAGACTTAGCAACTATGGCTACACCTTC; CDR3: CASSSDRLSNYGYTF
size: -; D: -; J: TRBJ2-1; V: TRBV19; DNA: TGTGCCAGTAGTGCGCGGGCCGATGAGCAGTTCTTC; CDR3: CASSARADEQFF
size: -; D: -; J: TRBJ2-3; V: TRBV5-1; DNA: TGCGCCAGCAGCCAAGGGGAAGATACGCAGTATTTT; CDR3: CASSQGEDTQYF